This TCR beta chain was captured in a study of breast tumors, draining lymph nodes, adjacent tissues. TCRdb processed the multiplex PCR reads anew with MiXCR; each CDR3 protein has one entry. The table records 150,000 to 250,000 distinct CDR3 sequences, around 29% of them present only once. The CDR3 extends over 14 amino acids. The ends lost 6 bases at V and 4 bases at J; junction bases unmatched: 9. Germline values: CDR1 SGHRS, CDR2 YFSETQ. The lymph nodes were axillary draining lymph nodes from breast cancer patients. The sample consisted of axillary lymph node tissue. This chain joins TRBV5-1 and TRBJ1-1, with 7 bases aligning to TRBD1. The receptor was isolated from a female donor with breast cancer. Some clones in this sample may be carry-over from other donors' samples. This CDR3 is CASTEGNRGTEAFF. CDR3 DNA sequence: TGCGCCAGCACCGAGGGGAACAGGGGCACTGAAGCTTTCTTT.